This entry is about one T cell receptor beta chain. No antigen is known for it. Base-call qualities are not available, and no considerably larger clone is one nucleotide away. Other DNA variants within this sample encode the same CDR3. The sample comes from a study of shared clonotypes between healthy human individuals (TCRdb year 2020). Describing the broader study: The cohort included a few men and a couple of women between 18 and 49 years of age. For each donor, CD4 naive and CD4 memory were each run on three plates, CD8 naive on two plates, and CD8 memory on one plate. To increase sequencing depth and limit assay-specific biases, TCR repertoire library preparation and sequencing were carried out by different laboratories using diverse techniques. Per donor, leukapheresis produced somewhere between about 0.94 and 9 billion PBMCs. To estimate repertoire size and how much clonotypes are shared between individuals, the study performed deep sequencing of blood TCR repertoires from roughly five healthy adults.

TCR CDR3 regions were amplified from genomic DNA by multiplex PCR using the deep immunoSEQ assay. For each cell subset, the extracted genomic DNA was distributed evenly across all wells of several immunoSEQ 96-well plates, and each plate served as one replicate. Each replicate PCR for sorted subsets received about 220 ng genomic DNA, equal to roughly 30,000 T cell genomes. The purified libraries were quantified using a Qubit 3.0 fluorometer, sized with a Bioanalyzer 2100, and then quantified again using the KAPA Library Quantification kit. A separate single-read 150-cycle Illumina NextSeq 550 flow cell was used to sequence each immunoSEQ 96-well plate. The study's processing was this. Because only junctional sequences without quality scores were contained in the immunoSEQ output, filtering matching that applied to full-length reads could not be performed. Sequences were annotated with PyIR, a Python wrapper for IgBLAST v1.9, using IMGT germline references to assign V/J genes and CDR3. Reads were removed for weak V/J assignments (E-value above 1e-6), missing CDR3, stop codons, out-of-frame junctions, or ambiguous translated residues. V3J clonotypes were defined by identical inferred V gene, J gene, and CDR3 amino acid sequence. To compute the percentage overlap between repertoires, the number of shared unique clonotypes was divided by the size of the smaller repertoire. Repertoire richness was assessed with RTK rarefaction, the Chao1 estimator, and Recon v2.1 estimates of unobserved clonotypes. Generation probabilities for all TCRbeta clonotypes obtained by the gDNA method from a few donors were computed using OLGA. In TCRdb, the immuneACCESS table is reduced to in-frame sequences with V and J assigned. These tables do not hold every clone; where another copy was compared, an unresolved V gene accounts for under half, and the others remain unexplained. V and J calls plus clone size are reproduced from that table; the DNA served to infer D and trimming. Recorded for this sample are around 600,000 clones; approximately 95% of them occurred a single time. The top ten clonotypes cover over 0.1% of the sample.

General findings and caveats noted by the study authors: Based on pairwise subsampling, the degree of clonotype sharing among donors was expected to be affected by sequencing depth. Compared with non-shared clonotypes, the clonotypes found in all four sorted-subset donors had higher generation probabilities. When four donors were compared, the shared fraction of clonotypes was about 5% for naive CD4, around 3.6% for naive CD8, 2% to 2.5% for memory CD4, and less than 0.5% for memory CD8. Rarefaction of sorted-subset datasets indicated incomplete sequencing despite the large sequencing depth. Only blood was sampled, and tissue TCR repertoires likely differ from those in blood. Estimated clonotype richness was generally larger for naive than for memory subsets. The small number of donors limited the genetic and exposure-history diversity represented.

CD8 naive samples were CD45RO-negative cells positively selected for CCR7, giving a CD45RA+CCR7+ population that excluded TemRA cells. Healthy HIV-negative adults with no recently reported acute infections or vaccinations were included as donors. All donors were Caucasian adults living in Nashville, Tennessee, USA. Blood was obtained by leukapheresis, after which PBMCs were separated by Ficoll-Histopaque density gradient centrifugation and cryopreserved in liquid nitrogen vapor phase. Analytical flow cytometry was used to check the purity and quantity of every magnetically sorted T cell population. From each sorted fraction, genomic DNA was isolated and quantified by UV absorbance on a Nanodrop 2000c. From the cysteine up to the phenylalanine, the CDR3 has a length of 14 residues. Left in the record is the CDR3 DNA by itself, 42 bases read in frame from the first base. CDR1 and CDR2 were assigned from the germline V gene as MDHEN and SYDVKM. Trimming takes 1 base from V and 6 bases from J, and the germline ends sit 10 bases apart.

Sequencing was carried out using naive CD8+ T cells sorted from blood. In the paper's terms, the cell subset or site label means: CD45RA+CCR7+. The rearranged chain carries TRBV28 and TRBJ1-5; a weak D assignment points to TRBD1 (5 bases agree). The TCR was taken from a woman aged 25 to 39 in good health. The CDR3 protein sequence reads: CASSLFRVGQPQHF. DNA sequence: TGTGCCAGCAGTTTATTCAGGGTAGGTCAGCCCCAGCATTTT.